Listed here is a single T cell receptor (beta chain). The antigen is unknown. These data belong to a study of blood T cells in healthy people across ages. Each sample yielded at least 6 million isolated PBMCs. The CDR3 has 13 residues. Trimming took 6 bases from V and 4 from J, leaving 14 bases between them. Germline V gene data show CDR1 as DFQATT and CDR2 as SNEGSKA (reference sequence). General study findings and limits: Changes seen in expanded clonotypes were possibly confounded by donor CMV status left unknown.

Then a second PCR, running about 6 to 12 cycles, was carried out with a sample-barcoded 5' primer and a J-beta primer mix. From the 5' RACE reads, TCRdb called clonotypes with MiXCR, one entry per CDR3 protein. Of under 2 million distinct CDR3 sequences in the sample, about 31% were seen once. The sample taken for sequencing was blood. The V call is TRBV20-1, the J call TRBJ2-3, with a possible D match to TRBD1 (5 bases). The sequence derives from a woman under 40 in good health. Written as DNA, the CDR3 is TGCAGTGCCCAGGGTGGGTCCGCAGATACGCAGTATTTT. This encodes CSAQGGSADTQYF.